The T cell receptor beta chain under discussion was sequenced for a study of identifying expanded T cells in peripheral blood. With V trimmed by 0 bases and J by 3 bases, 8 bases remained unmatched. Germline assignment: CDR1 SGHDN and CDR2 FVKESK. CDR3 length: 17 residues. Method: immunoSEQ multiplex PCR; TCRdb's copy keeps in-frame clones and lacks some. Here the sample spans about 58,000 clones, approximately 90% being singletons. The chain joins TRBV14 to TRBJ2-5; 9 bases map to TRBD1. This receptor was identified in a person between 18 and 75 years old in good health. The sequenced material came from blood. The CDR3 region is CASSQDLGQGVKETQYF. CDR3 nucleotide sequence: TGTGCCAGCAGCCAAGATTTGGGACAGGGCGTGAAAGAGACCCAGTACTTC.